The clone carrying this T cell receptor (beta chain) came up a few times. This CDR3 spans 13 amino acids. Germline trimming cut 6 bases from V and 0 bases from J; bases unmatched to any gene: 2. The data were taken from a study of CD8 T cells in Susac syndrome. The authors reverse transcribed roughly 0.5 to 1 ug RNA with random hexamers. TCRdb recomputed calls from the immunoSEQ multiplex PCR reads with MiXCR, one row per CDR3 protein. Of some 450,000 distinct CDR3 sequences listed, 75% to 90% were seen once; the top ten hold approximately 0.12%. The origin of this receptor is a human donor with multiple sclerosis. The specimen sequenced was CD8+ T cells from PBMCs. This chain connects TRBV12-3 or TRBV12-4 to TRBJ2-7, with 7 bases that match TRBD1. The CDR3 region has the DNA TGTGCCAGCAGGAGGGACAGCTCCTACGAGCAGTACTTC. This codes for CASRRDSSYEQYF.